This T cell receptor beta chain was profiled in a study of regulatory T cells in long-lasting Graves disease (dated by TCRdb to 2020 to 2023). For the study in its entirety: In the newly diagnosed Graves' disease group, patients had been taking antithyroid drugs for less than 3 months. Persistent Graves' disease patients were compared with newly diagnosed Graves' disease patients by peripheral blood TCR sequencing and RNA sequencing. The study was conducted in China and was registered as a clinical trial. TCR sequencing covered roughly 13 persistent and approximately 20 newly diagnosed Graves' disease patients, about 35 samples in total.

Overall study results and their limits: The authors noted that the small sample size was a limitation that may lower accuracy. Preferential use of TRBV28, TRBJ1-2 and TRBJ2-5 was observed in persistent disease, whereas TRBV20-1 and TRBJ2-1 were favored in newly diagnosed disease. Sequencing and analysis were restricted to the TCR beta chain. Patients with persistent disease shared more public clonotypes (about 2,700) than newly diagnosed patients did (966). Peripheral blood alone was examined, since thyroid tissue, which constituted the primary lesion, could not be accessed. Compared with newly diagnosed patients, patients with persistent Graves' disease had lower TCR Shannon entropy and fewer highly expanded clones, which suggests clonal expansion.

Preparation of the library involved multiplex PCR. These reads were obtained on an Illumina HiSeq 4000. CDR3 regions were amplified by Arm-PCR with iRepertoire HTBI primers to construct TCR beta libraries. Before sequencing, the PCR products underwent gel purification. In the source study's methods: A total of roughly 65 TRBV and some 15 TRBJ segments were identified across samples and were used for gene usage analysis of CDR3 amino acid clonotypes. Filtered high-quality paired reads were merged into contigs using COPE and FqMerger. BLAST was used to align contigs to IMGT TRBV, TRBD and TRBJ reference genes, with CDR3 defined following IMGT. Any clonotype with a frequency above 0.1% was counted as a highly expanded clone. Shannon entropy served as the measure of repertoire diversity, while the Gini coefficient captured V-J evenness. A clonotype was considered public if more than one individual shared it. TCRdb reanalyzed the raw reads on its own, using fastp at Q25 for trimming and MiXCR for clone calling, and kept in-frame beta chains. Every CDR3 protein is listed once, alongside the most common genes and DNA of its rows. These V and J calls derive from TCRdb rather than the authors' analysis. This sample holds roughly 500,000 distinct CDR3 sequences; around 11% were observed only once. About 8.9% of the sample is held by the ten biggest clonotypes.

Relative to germline, V is 3 bases shorter and J is 0 bases shorter, with 15 bases between their ends. CDR1 and CDR2, per the germline V gene (reference sequence), are LGHDT and YNNKEL. There are 16 amino acids in the CDR3, from cysteine to phenylalanine inclusive. Solely the CDR3 DNA is kept, with 48 bases framed from the first base. This clonotype was picked up many times. Its antigen remains unidentified. It has no much larger one-base neighbor in the sample; base qualities were not kept. The sample's time point, from its label and the paper: newly diagnosed GD, antithyroid drugs for less than 3 months. For both TCR sequencing and RNA sequencing, RNA was extracted from PBMCs using TRIzol. The diagnosis of Graves' disease was made according to American Thyroid Association guidelines. The patients came from an endocrinology department in Xi'an, China. Each patient gave roughly 10 milliliters of peripheral blood, collected in an EDTA anticoagulant tube. Ficoll Paque Plus density gradient separation was used to isolate PBMCs, and no additional T cell sorting was done. An Agilent 2100 Bioanalyzer and agarose gel were used to assess RNA quality, and a NanoDrop 2000 was used to measure RNA concentration.

The same data also contributed to another study, on T cells in Graves' hyperthyroidism and ophthalmopathy. As noted in the second study: Stable Graves' hyperthyroidism was defined as no progression to ophthalmopathy during 18 months of follow-up. Hyperthyroidism patients were newly diagnosed, had a disease duration of under 2 months, and were aged 18 to 65 years. The study excluded patients with uncontrolled infections, other autoimmune diseases, pregnancy or lactation. Diagnoses relied on clinical symptoms, serum thyroxine and TRAb, thyroid ultrasound and orbital computed tomography. A first-round RT-PCR of the TCR CDR3 used the HTBI primer set with the Qiagen OneStep RT-PCR kit. Most expanded thyroid clonotypes (frequency above 0.001) were also detected in blood, a finding suggesting that blood repertoires may reflect thyroid immune responses. A 13 V-J signature model separated ophthalmopathy from stable hyperthyroidism, with 87.88% sensitivity and roughly 81% specificity in cross-validation and 80%/75% in testing. In validation, the model predicted progression to ophthalmopathy a median of 6.5 months before onset, with about 71% sensitivity and almost 75% specificity. To identify distinguishing TCR V-J signatures, a discovery cohort of around 98 patients was used, comprising 43 with Graves' ophthalmopathy and around 57 with stable Graves' hyperthyroidism. Prospective prediction of ophthalmopathy was tested in an independent validation cohort of 18 to 20 hyperthyroidism patients and 17 patients who later progressed to ophthalmopathy. The 90 or so discovery patients were randomly split 7:3 into training and test sets. In roughly six Graves' hyperthyroidism patients, the study also compared T-cell repertoires from thyroid tissue with T-cell repertoires from blood. After sampling, hyperthyroidism patients received methimazole starting at 30 mg daily, and ophthalmopathy patients received high-dose intravenous methylprednisolone. The libraries were constructed in a second round of multiplex PCR and then size-selected and purified. The libraries were sequenced on an Illumina HiSeq2000 using paired-end 100 bp reads. Raw data were processed with SOAPnuke, discarding reads with adapters, uncalled bases, mean Phred below 15, or no exact constant-primer or identifier match. High-quality paired reads were merged using COPE v1.2.5, and each unique nucleotide sequence was defined as a clonotype. MiTCR v1.1 was used to align the clonotypes against IMGT TRBV, TRBD and TRBJ reference segments. Analysis was restricted to V-J combinations with a frequency above 0.0001, which covered about 99% of repertoires. A TCS score was defined as the ratio between F50 (clonal expansion) and ExV (chaos), using BLOSUM62-based TCRdist between CDR3 peptides within each V-J. Welch's t-statistics and random forest reduced fewer than 550 V-J features to around 14, which were used in a naive Bayes classifier (R e1071). Sample size was not statistically predetermined, and investigators were not blinded to group allocation. According to the paper, TCR Vbeta CDR3 sequencing was carried out on around 140 peripheral blood samples, which came from more than 40 ophthalmopathy, under 85 hyperthyroidism and approximately 17 progressor patients.

The sample in question was peripheral blood mononuclear cells (PBMCs), obtained at new diagnosis, from a patient treated with antithyroid drugs. This chain is built from TRBV3-1 and TRBJ2-7; the D gene cannot be resolved beyond TRBD1 or TRBD2, each matching 6 bases. This sequence was found in a woman under 40 with Graves disease. Donor details come from another sample of the same person, matched by shared clones. Here the CDR3 is given as CASSQVRGGASYEQYF. The DNA reads TGTGCCAGCAGCCAGGTCAGGGGCGGGGCCTCCTACGAGCAGTACTTC.